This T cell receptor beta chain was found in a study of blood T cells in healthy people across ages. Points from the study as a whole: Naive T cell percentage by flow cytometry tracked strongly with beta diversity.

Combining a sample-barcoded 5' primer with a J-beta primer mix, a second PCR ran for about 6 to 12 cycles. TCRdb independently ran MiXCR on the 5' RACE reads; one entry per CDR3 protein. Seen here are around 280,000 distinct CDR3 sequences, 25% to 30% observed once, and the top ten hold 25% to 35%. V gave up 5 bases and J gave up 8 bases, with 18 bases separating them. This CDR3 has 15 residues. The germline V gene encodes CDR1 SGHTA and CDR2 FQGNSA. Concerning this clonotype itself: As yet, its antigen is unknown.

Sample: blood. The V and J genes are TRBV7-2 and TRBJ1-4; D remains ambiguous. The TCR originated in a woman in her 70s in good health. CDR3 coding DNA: TGTGCCAGCAGCCTTAATAGGCTTGAAAGAGAAAAACTGTTTTTT. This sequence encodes CASSLNRLEREKLFF. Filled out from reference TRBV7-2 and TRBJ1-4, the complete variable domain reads GAGVSQSPSNKVTEKGKDVELRCDPISGHTALYWYRQSLGQGLEFLIYFQGNSAPDKSGLPSDRFSAERTGGSVSTLTIQRTQQEDSAVYLCASSLNRLEREKLFFGSGTQLSVL.